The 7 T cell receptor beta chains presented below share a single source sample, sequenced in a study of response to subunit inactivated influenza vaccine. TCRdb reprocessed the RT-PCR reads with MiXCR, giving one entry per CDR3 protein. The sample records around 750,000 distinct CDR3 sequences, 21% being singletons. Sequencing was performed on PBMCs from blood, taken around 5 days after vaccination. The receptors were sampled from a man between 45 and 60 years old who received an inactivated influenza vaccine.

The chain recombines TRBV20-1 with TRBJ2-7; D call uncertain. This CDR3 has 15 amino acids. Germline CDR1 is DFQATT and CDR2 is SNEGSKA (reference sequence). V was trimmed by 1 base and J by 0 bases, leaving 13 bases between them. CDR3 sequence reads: CSARGPQTSSYEQYF. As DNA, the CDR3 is TGCAGTGCTAGAGGCCCCCAGACGAGCTCCTACGAGCAGTACTTC.

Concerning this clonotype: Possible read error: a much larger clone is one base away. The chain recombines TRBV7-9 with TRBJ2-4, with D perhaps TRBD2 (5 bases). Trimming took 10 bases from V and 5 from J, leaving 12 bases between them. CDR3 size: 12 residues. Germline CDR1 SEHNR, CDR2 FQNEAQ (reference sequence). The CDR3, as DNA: TGTGCCACACAGCGGCTCCAAAACATTCAGTACTTC. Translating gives CATQRLQNIQYF.

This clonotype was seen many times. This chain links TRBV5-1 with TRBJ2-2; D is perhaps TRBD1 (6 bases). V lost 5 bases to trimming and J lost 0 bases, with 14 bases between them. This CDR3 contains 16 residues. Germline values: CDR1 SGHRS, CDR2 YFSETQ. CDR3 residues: CASRYTTGSNTGELFF. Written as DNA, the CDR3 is TGCGCCAGCAGGTATACGACAGGATCGAACACCGGGGAGCTGTTTTTT.

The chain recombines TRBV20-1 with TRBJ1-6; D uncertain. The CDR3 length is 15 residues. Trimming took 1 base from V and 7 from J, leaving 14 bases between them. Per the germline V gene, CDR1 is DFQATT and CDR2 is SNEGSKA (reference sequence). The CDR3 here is CSARVEVERNSPLHF. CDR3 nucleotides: TGCAGTGCTAGAGTGGAGGTCGAGAGGAATTCACCCCTCCACTTT.

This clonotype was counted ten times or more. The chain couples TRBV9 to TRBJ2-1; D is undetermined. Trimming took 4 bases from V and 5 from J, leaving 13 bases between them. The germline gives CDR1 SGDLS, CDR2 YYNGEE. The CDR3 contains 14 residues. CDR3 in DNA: TGTGCCAGCAGCCCCCCCTATGGAGACAATGAGCAGTTCTTC. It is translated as CASSPPYGDNEQFF.

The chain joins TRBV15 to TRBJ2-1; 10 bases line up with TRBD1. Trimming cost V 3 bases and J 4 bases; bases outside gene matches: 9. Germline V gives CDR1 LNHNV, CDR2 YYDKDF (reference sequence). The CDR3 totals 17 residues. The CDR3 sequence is CATSRLPGQGTYNEQFF. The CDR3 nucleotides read TGTGCCACCAGCAGGCTACCGGGACAGGGGACTTACAATGAGCAGTTCTTC. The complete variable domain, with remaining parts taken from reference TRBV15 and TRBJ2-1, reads DAMVIQNPRYQVTQFGKPVTLSCSQTLNHNVMYWYQQKSSQAPKLLFHYYDKDFNNEADTPDNFQSRRPNTSFCFLDIRSPGLGDTAMYLCATSRLPGQGTYNEQFFGPGTRLTVL.

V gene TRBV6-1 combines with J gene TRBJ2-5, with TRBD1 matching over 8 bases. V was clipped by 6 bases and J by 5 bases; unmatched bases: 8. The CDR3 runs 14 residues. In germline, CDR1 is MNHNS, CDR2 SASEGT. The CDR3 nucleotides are TGTGCCAGCAGATCGACAGGGGACGCGGAGACCCAGTACTTC. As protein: CASRSTGDAETQYF.